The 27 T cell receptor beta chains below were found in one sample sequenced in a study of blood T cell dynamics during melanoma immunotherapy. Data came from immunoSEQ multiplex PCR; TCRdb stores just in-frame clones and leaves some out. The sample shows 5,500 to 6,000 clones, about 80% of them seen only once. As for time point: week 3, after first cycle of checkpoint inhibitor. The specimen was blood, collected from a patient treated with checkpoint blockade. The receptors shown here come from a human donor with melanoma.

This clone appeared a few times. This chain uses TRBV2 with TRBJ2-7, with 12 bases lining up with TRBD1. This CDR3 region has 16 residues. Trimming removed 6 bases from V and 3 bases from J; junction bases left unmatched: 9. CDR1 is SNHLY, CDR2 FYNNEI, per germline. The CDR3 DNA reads TGTGCCAGCAGCGGTTCCGGGACAGGGGGCTACTACGAGCAGTACTTC. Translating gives CASSGSGTGGYYEQYF.

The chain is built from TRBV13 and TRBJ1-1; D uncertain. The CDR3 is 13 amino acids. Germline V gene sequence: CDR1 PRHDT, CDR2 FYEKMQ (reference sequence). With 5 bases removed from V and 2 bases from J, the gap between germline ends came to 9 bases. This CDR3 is CASSPSFNTEAFF. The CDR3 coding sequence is TGTGCCAGCAGCCCCAGTTTTAACACTGAAGCTTTCTTT.

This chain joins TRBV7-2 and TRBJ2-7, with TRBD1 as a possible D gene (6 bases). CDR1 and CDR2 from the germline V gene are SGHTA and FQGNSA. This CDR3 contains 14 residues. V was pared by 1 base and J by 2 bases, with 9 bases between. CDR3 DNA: TGTGCCAGCAGCTTAGTGGACAGTACCTACGAGCAGTACTTC. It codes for CASSLVDSTYEQYF. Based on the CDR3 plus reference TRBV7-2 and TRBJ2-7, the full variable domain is GAGVSQSPSNKVTEKGKDVELRCDPISGHTALYWYRQSLGQGLEFLIYFQGNSAPDKSGLPSDRFSAERTGGSVSTLTIQRTQQEDSAVYLCASSLVDSTYEQYFGPGTRLTVT.

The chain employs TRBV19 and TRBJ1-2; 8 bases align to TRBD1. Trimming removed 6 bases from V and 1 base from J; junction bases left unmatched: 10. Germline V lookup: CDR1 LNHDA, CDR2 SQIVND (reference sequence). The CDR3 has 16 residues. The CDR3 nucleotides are TGTGCCAGTAGGCGCGGGACAGGAGCCAGTAACTATGGCTACACCTTC. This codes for CASRRGTGASNYGYTF.

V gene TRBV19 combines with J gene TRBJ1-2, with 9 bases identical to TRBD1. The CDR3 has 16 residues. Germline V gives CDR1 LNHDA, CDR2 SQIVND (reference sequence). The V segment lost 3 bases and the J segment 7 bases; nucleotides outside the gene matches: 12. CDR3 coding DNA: TGTGCCAGTAGTATGGGATGGGACAGGGCGAGTGGTGGCTACACCTTC. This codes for CASSMGWDRASGGYTF.

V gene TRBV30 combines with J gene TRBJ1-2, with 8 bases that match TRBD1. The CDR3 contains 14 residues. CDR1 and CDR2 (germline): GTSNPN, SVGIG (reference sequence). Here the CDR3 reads CALGGDRQNYGYTF. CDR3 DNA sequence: TGTGCACTGGGGGGGGACAGGCAAAACTATGGCTACACCTTC. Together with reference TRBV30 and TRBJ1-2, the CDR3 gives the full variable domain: SQTIHQWPATLVQPVGSPLSLECTVEGTSNPNLYWYRQAAGRGLQLLFYSVGIGQISSEVPQNLSASRPQDRQFILSSKKLLLSDSGFYLCALGGDRQNYGYTFGSGTRLTVV.

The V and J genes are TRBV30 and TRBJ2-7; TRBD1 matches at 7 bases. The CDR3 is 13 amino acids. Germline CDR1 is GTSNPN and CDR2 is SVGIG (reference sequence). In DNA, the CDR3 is TGTGCTATGGAATGGGACAGCTCCTACGAGCAGTACTTC. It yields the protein CAMEWDSSYEQYF.

The CDR3 sequence is CASSWGQGVEAFF. DNA for the CDR3: TGTGCCAGCAGTTGGGGACAGGGTGTTGAAGCTTTCTTT. The gene calls are TRBV6-5 and TRBJ1-1, with TRBD1 matching 9 bases. The CDR3 contains 13 residues. With V trimmed by 4 bases and J by 7 bases, 4 bases remained unmatched. Germline V gives CDR1 MNHEY, CDR2 SVGAGI.

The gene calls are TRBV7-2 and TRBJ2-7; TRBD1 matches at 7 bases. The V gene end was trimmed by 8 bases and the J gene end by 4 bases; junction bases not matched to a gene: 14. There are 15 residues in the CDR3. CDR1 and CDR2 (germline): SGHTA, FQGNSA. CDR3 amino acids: CASARPGTAVYEQYF. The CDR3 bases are TGTGCCAGCGCCCGACCCGGGACAGCGGTATACGAGCAGTACTTC.

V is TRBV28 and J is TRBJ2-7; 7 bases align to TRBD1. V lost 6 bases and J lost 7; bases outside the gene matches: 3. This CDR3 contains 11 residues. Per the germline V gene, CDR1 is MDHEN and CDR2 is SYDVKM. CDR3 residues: CASRGTEEQYF. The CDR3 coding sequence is TGTGCCAGCAGGGGGACAGAAGAGCAGTACTTC.

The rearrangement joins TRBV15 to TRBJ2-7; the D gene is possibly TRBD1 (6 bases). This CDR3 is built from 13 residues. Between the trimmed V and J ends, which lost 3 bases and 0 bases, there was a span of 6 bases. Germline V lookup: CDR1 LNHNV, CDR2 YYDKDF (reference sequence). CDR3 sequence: CATSSRGSYEQYF. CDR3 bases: TGTGCCACCAGCAGCAGGGGCTCCTACGAGCAGTACTTC.

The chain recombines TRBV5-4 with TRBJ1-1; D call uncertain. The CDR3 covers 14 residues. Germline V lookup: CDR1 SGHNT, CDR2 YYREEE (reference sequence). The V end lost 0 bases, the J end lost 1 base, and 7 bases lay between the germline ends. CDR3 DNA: TGTGCCAGCAGCTTGGCCGGTCGGAACACTGAAGCTTTCTTT. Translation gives CASSLAGRNTEAFF.

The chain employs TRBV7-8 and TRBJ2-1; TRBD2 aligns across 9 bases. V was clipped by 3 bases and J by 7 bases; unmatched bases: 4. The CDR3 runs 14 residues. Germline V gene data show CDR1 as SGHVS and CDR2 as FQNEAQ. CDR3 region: CASSFSGSHNEQFF. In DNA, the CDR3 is TGTGCCAGCAGCTTTAGCGGGAGTCATAATGAGCAGTTCTTC. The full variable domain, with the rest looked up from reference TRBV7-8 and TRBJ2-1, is GAGVSQSPRYKVAKRGQDVALRCDPISGHVSLFWYQQALGQGPEFLTYFQNEAQLDKSGLPSDRFFAERPEGSVSTLKIQRTQQEDSAVYLCASSFSGSHNEQFFGPGTRLTVL.

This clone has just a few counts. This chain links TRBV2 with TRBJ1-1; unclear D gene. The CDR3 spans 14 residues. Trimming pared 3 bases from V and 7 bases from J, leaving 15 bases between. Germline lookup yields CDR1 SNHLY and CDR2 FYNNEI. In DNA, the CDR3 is TGTGCCAGCAGTGAGTCCGCGGCAGCACATGAAGCTTTCTTT. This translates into CASSESAAAHEAFF.

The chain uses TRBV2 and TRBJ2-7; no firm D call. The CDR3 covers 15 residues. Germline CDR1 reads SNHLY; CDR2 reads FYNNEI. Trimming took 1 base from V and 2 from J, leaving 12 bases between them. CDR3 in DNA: TGTGCCAGCAGTGAAGGTCTCGTGAGTACCTACGAGCAGTACTTC. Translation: CASSEGLVSTYEQYF.

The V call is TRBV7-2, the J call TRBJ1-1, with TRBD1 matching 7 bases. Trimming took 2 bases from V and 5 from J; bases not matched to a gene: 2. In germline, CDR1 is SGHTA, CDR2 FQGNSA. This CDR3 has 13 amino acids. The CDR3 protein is CASSLQGGTEAFF. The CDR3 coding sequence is TGTGCCAGCAGCTTACAGGGGGGTACTGAAGCTTTCTTT. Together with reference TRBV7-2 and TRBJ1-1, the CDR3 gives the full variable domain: GAGVSQSPSNKVTEKGKDVELRCDPISGHTALYWYRQSLGQGLEFLIYFQGNSAPDKSGLPSDRFSAERTGGSVSTLTIQRTQQEDSAVYLCASSLQGGTEAFFGQGTRLTVV.

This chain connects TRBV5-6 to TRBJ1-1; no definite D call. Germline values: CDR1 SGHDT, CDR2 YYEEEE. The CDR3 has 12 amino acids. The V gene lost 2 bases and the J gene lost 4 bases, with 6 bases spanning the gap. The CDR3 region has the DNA TGTGCCAGCAGCTTAGGGAGCACTGAAGCTTTCTTT. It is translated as CASSLGSTEAFF.

In nucleotides, the CDR3 is TGCGCCAGCAGGGATACAGGGGAGTACACTGAAGCTTTCTTT. Its protein product is CASRDTGEYTEAFF. The chain has TRBV10-2 and TRBJ1-1, with 7 positions matching TRBD1. Germline CDR1 WSHSY, CDR2 SAAADI. With 6 bases clipped from V and 3 bases from J, the junction kept 7 bases outside the gene matches. The CDR3 is 14 amino acids.

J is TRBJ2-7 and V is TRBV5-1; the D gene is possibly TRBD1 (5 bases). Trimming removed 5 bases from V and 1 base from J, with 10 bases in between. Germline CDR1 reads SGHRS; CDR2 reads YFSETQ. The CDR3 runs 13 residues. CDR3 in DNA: TGCGCCAGCAGACAAGACAGTTCCTACGAGCAGTACTTC. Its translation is CASRQDSSYEQYF.

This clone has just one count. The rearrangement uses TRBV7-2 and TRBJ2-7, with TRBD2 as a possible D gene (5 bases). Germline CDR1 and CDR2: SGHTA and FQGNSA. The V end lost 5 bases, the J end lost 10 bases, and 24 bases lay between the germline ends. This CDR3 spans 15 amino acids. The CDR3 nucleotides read TGTGCCAGCAGCCCGATGTTCGGGGATCGGTCGATTCAGTACTTC. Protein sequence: CASSPMFGDRSIQYF. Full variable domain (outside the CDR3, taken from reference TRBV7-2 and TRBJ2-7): GAGVSQSPSNKVTEKGKDVELRCDPISGHTALYWYRQSLGQGLEFLIYFQGNSAPDKSGLPSDRFSAERTGGSVSTLTIQRTQQEDSAVYLCASSPMFGDRSIQYFGPGTRLTVT.

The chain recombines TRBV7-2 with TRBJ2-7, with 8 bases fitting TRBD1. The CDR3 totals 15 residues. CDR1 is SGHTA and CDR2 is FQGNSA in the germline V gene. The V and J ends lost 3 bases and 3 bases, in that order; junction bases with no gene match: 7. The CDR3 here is CASSFYRGANYEQYF. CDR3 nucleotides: TGTGCCAGCAGCTTTTACAGGGGGGCGAACTACGAGCAGTACTTC.

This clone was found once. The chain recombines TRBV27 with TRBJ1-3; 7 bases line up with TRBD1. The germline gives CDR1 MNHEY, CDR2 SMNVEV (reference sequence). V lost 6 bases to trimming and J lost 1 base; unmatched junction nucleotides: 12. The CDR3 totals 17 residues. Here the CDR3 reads CASSPQGVTGSGNTIYF. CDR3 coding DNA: TGTGCCAGCAGCCCTCAGGGGGTAACTGGGTCTGGAAACACCATATATTTT.

CDR3 protein: CASSQEVTRGLQPQHF. The CDR3 DNA is TGCGCCAGCAGCCAAGAGGTGACAAGGGGGTTGCAGCCCCAGCATTTT. V is TRBV4-3 and J is TRBJ1-5; D might be TRBD1 (6 bases). CDR3 length: 16 amino acids. CDR1 LGHNA and CDR2 YSLEER come from the germline V gene. Trimming shortened V by 0 bases and J by 7 bases, and 16 bases separated the two germline ends.

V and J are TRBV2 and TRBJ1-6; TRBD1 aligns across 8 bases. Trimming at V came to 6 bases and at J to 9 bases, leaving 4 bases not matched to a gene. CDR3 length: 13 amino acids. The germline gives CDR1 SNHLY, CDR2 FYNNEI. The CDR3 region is CASRGTGGSPLHF. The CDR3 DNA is TGTGCCAGCAGAGGGACAGGTGGTTCACCCCTCCACTTT.

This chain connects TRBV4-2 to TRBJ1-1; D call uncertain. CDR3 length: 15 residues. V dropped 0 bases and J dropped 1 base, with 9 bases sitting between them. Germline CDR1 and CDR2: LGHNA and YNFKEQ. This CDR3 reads CASSQEPRKNTEAFF. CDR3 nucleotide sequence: TGTGCCAGCAGCCAAGAACCCAGAAAGAACACTGAAGCTTTCTTT.

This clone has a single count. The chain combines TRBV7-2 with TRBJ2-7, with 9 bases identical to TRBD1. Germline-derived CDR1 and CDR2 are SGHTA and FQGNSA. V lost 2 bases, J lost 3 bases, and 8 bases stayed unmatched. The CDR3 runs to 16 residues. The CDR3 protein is CASSLRRSGQGYEQYF. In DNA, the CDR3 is TGTGCCAGCAGCTTAAGGCGCTCGGGACAGGGCTACGAGCAGTACTTC.

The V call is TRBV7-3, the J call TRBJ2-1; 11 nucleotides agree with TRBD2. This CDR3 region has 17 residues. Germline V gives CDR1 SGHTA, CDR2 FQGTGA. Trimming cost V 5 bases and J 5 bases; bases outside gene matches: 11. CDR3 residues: CASSEPLAGGPNNEQFF. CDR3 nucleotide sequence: TGTGCCAGCAGCGAGCCCCTAGCGGGAGGCCCCAACAATGAGCAGTTCTTC.